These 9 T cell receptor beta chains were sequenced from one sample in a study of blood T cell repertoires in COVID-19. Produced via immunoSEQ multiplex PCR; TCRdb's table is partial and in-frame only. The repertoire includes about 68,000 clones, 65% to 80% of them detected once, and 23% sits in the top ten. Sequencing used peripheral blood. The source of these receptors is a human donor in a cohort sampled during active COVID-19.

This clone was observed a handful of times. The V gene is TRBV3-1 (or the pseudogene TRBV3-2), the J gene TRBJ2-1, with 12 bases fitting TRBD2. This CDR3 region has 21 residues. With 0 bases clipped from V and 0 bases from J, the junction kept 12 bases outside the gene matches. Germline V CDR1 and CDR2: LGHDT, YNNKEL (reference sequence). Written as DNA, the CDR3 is TGTGCCAGCAGCCAAGAAGGGTGGGGACTAGCGGGCCTAAGCTCCTACAATGAGCAGTTCTTC. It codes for CASSQEGWGLAGLSSYNEQFF.

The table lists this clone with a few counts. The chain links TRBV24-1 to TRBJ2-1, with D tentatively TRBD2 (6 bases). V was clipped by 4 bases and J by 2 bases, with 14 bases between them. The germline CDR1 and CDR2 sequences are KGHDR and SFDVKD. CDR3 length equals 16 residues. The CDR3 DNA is TGTGCCACCAGTGACCCCGGGACTGCCACCTACAATGAGCAGTTCTTC. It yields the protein CATSDPGTATYNEQFF.

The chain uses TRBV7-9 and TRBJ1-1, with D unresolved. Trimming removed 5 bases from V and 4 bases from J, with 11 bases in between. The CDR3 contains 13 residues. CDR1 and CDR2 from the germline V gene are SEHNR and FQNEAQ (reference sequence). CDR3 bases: TGTGCCAGCAGCCATCAAGAGAGCACTGAAGCTTTCTTT. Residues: CASSHQESTEAFF.

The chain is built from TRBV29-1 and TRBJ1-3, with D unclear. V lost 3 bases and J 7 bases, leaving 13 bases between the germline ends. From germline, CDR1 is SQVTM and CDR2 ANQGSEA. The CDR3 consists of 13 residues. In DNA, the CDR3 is TGCAGCGTTGAGCTCCCTGGGCGTAACACCATATATTTT. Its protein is CSVELPGRNTIYF. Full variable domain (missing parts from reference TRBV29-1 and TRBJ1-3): SAVISQKPSRDICQRGTSLTIQCQVDSQVTMMFWYRQQPGQSLTLIATANQGSEATYESGFVIDKFPISRPNLTFSTLTVSNMSPEDSSIYLCSVELPGRNTIYFGEGSWLTVV.

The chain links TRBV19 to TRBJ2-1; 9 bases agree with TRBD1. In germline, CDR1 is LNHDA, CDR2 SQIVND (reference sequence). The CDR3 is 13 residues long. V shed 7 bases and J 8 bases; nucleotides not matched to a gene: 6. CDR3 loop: CASKGQGFDEQFF. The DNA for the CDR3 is TGTGCCAGTAAGGGACAGGGTTTCGATGAGCAGTTCTTC.

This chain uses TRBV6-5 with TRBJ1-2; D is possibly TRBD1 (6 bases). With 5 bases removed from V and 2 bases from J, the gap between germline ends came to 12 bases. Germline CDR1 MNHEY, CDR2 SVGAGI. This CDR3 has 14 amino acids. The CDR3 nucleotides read TGTGCCAGCAGTCGGGACATCTCCAACTATGGCTACACCTTC. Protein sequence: CASSRDISNYGYTF.

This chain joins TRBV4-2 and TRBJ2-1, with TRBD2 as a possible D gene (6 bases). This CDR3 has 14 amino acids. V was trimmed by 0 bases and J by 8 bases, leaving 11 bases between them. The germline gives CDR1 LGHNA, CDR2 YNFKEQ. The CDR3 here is CASSQDPSEDEQFF. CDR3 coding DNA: TGTGCCAGCAGCCAAGATCCTAGCGAGGATGAGCAGTTCTTC.

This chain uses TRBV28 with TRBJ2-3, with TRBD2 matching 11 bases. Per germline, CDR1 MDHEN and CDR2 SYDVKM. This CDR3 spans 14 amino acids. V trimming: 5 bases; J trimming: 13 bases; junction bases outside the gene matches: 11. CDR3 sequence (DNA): TGTGCCAGCAGTAGGGAACTAGCGGGAGTCCGGGAGTATTTT. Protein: CASSRELAGVREYF. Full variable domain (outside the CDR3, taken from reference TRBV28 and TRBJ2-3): DVKVTQSSRYLVKRTGEKVFLECVQDMDHENMFWYRQDPGLGLRLIYFSYDVKMKEKGDIPEGYSVSREKKERFSLILESASTNQTSMYLCASSRELAGVREYFGPGTRLTVL.

CDR3 sequence: CASSIRLVTGPEPYRQPQHF. CDR3 coding DNA: TGTGCCAGTAGTATTAGATTAGTGACAGGACCCGAACCTTATAGACAGCCCCAGCATTTT. The chain recombines TRBV19 with TRBJ1-5, with TRBD1 as a possible D gene (6 bases). V lost 3 bases, J lost 7 bases, and 31 bases lay in between. The CDR3 length is 20 residues. Germline V gene sequence: CDR1 LNHDA, CDR2 SQIVND (reference sequence).